This T cell receptor beta chain was observed in a study of blood T cell repertoires in COVID-19. Study as a whole: Whether acute or convalescent, the COVID-19 samples came from the United States, Italy and Spain. From T cells, B-cell-depleted T cells, or PBMCs came the material, which was cDNA or gDNA.

As processed by the authors: Using reference gene primer amplification, nucleated cell counts were estimated. Only in-frame clones appear in the TCRdb table, and some are missing; sequencing was by immunoSEQ multiplex PCR. V, J and clone size derive from that table, while D and trimming were established from the DNA sequence. The profile covers approximately 160,000 clones, with over 60% appearing a single time and more than 3% taken by the ten largest. The germline CDR1 and CDR2 sequences are MNHEY and SVGAGI. The CDR3 totals 14 residues. The V segment lost 10 bases and the J segment 6 bases; nucleotides outside the gene matches: 13.

This receptor was obtained from a woman at least 80 years old with acute or convalescent COVID-19. The rearrangement joins TRBV6-5 to TRBJ2-7; 9 bases fit TRBD2. The sequencing sample was made of peripheral blood. CDR3 in amino acids: CATTQREVLSEQYF. CDR3 in DNA: TGTGCCACAACACAGCGGGAGGTTCTATCCGAGCAGTACTTC.